The 18 T cell receptor beta chains listed next were all sequenced from one sample in a study of cytomegalovirus exposure and HLA in healthy donors. The PCR employed 60 Vbeta primers together with 13 Jbeta primers. The repertoire was sequenced with immunoSEQ multiplex PCR; TCRdb's copy has only in-frame clones and lacks some. The data hold about 80,000 clones, with about four fifths observed a single time. Sequenced sample: PBMCs. These receptors came from a man between 45 and 60 years old in good health and CMV-seropositive.

V and J are TRBV29-1 and TRBJ2-3; D may be TRBD1 (5 bases). Germline assignment: CDR1 SQVTM and CDR2 ANQGSEA. Trimming shortened V by 4 bases and J by 0 bases, and 17 bases separated the two germline ends. The CDR3 length is 16 residues. The CDR3 DNA sequence: TGCAGCGTTGTAGAGTTTGGCGACAGTAGCACAGATACGCAGTATTTT. Translation: CSVVEFGDSSTDTQYF.

V and J are TRBV7-9 and TRBJ2-3, with unresolved D. CDR3 length: 16 amino acids. From germline, CDR1 is SEHNR and CDR2 FQNEAQ (reference sequence). V was trimmed by 5 bases and J by 4 bases, leaving 19 bases between them. CDR3 coding DNA: TGTGCCAGCAGCCCCGCCGAGAGCCTAAGTTCAGATACGCAGTATTTT. Amino acid sequence: CASSPAESLSSDTQYF.

This chain connects TRBV7-2 to TRBJ2-7, with TRBD2 matching over 10 bases. The CDR3 sequence is 19 residues long. The V segment lost 3 bases and the J segment 3 bases; nucleotides outside the gene matches: 17. From germline, CDR1 is SGHTA and CDR2 FQGNSA. Written as DNA, the CDR3 is TGTGCCAGCAGCTTCGCACAAAGGCCTAGCGGGAGTCGACTCTACGAGCAGTACTTC. This translates into CASSFAQRPSGSRLYEQYF.

The chain couples TRBV29-1 to TRBJ2-7; 10 bases are shared with TRBD1. With 2 bases clipped from V and 3 bases from J, the junction kept 10 bases outside the gene matches. CDR1 is SQVTM and CDR2 is ANQGSEA in the germline V gene. The CDR3 runs 16 residues. The CDR3 region is CSVEMSGTGESYEQYF. The CDR3 DNA sequence: TGCAGCGTTGAAATGTCCGGGACAGGGGAGAGCTACGAGCAGTACTTC.

The CDR3 here is CASRTSGAYEQYF. The CDR3 nucleotides read TGTGCCAGCAGGACTAGCGGAGCCTACGAGCAGTACTTC. The chain is built from TRBV6-5 and TRBJ2-7; 9 nucleotides agree with TRBD2. Looked up from germline, CDR1 is MNHEY and CDR2 is SVGAGI. Trimming at V came to 6 bases and at J to 2 bases, leaving 2 bases not matched to a gene. This CDR3 has 13 amino acids.

The chain has TRBV7-9 and TRBJ2-2; D might be TRBD1 (6 bases). V dropped 11 bases and J dropped 0 bases, with 19 bases sitting between them. The CDR3 has 16 residues. Germline V lookup: CDR1 SEHNR, CDR2 FQNEAQ (reference sequence). The CDR3 loop is CASLGTWRTNTGELFF. The CDR3 DNA reads TGTGCCTCACTGGGGACATGGCGAACGAACACCGGGGAGCTGTTTTTT.

This clone was seen more than once but under ten times. This sequence joins TRBV2 and TRBJ1-2; D remains unclear. Germline lookup yields CDR1 SNHLY and CDR2 FYNNEI. The CDR3 sequence is 13 residues long. The V end lost 4 bases, the J end lost 5 bases, and 11 bases lay between the germline ends. CDR3: CASSGSGSYGYTF. The CDR3 nucleotides are TGTGCCAGCAGTGGTTCGGGGTCATATGGCTACACCTTC.

V usage is TRBV7-2 and J usage is TRBJ2-5; 9 bases line up with TRBD2. Matching the DNA end better, TRBJ2-7 makes the J call doubtful. Germline V gene data show CDR1 as SGHTA and CDR2 as FQGNSA. The CDR3 loop spans 15 amino acids. CDR3 loop: CASSLMGLASYEQYF. The DNA for the CDR3 is TGTGCCAGCAGCTTAATGGGACTAGCTTCCTACGAGCAGTACTTC.

V gene TRBV7-9 combines with J gene TRBJ2-5; a weak D match, TRBD2 (6 bases). The end of the DNA aligns better with TRBJ2-7, so the J call may be wrong. Germline loops: CDR1 SEHNR, CDR2 FQNEAQ (reference sequence). The CDR3 loop spans 16 amino acids. CDR3 in DNA: TGTGCCAGCAGCCCAACCGGGGGTTCGATCAACTACGAGCAGTACTTC. Protein product: CASSPTGGSINYEQYF.

This chain connects TRBV15 to TRBJ2-4; D is uncertain. Germline V gene data show CDR1 as LNHNV and CDR2 as YYDKDF (reference sequence). This CDR3 has 12 residues. The V end was cut by 5 bases, the J end by 5 bases, with 7 bases between. CDR3 DNA: TGTGCCACCAGCCGTAGAGAAAACATTCAGTACTTC. It encodes CATSRRENIQYF.

A few counts support this clone. The chain joins TRBV4-1 to TRBJ2-1; weak D call: TRBD1 (5 bases). CDR1 and CDR2 (germline): MGHRA, YSYEKL. The CDR3 is 14 amino acids. Deletions cut 2 bases from V and 6 bases from J, with 11 bases between. CDR3: CASSQSNRPNEQFF. The CDR3, as DNA: TGCGCCAGCAGCCAAAGTAACAGGCCCAATGAGCAGTTCTTC.

The chain couples TRBV10-3 to TRBJ2-7; no clear D gene. Germline V gives CDR1 ENHRY, CDR2 SYGVKD. Trimming cost V 5 bases and J 7 bases, with 21 bases left between them. This CDR3 is 15 amino acids long. In DNA form, the CDR3 reads TGTGCCATCAGTCCGACGGAGATGGCGAGTAGAGAGCAGTACTTC. It translates to CAISPTEMASREQYF.

The genes are TRBV11-3 and TRBJ2-1, with 8 bases that match TRBD2. The CDR3 sequence is 14 residues long. V shed 1 base and J 8 bases; nucleotides not matched to a gene: 4. CDR1 and CDR2 from the germline V gene are SGHNT and YENEEA. This CDR3 is CASSLGGGSDEQFF. The CDR3 region has the DNA TGTGCCAGCAGCTTAGGCGGGGGGAGTGATGAGCAGTTCTTC. The full variable domain, with the rest looked up from reference TRBV11-3 and TRBJ2-1, is EAGVVQSPRYKIIEKKQPVAFWCNPISGHNTLYWYLQNLGQGPELLIRYENEEAVDDSQLPKDRFSAERLKGVDSTLKIQPAELGDSAVYLCASSLGGGSDEQFFGPGTRLTVL.

The chain links TRBV11-1 to TRBJ2-2; D is undetermined. V lost 1 base and J lost 1, with 10 bases in between. From germline, CDR1 is SGHAT and CDR2 FQDESV (reference sequence). The CDR3 covers 16 residues. The CDR3 here is CASSLVGGWNTGELFF. CDR3 DNA: TGTGCCAGCAGCTTAGTCGGCGGATGGAACACCGGGGAGCTGTTTTTT.

The chain recombines TRBV27 with TRBJ2-7; D might be TRBD2 (5 bases). CDR1 and CDR2 from the germline V gene are MNHEY and SMNVEV (reference sequence). Trimming pared 5 bases from V and 3 bases from J, leaving 17 bases between. This CDR3 region has 15 residues. CDR3 sequence reads: CASSVYPLGGYEQYF. The CDR3 nucleotides read TGTGCCAGCAGTGTATATCCCCTTGGAGGCTACGAGCAGTACTTC.

The chain is built from TRBV12-5 and TRBJ1-5; TRBD1 matches 9 bases. The CDR3 contains 15 residues. CDR1 is LGHNT and CDR2 is FRNRAP in the germline V gene. Germline trimming cut 3 bases from V and 3 bases from J; bases unmatched to any gene: 3. Here the CDR3 reads CASGLGTGPNQPQHF. The CDR3 nucleotides read TGTGCTAGTGGTTTAGGGACAGGGCCCAATCAGCCCCAGCATTTT.

Worth noting for this clone: Compared with germline, one end of the junction differs, possibly owing to a read error. The chain carries TRBV18 and TRBJ2-6; D is perhaps TRBD1 (6 bases). This CDR3 is 17 amino acids long. CDR1 and CDR2 from the germline V gene are KGHSH and LQKENI. CDR3 residues: CASSSRTANSGANGLTF. As DNA, the CDR3 is TGTGCCAGCTCCTCAAGGACAGCAAACTCTGGGGCCAACGGCCTGACTTTC.

The chain recombines TRBV11-2 with TRBJ1-4; D is perhaps TRBD1 (6 bases). CDR3 size: 16 residues. The V and J ends lost 1 base and 10 bases respectively, with 19 bases between them. Per germline, CDR1 SGHAT and CDR2 FQNNGV. This chain's CDR3 is CASSLGNAGEWGKLFF. The CDR3 nucleotides are TGTGCCAGCAGCTTAGGGAATGCAGGGGAGTGGGGAAAACTGTTTTTT.